These T cell receptor beta chains were read from a single sample in a study of identifying expanded T cells in peripheral blood. TCRdb's copy holds only in-frame clones and misses some; the assay was immunoSEQ multiplex PCR. The sample holds tens of thousands of clones, approximately 87% seen once. What was sequenced was blood. The receptors here all came from a person aged 18 to 75 in good health. Both conserved end residues are part of each CDR3. Fields, in order: D gene, J gene, V gene, clone size, CDR3 DNA, CDR3 protein. The D gene is left open where the match is weak. Rows may omit the clone size; those that give it use once, few, many or a size class.

>TRBD1|TRBJ2-3|TRBV27|-
TGTGCCAGCAGTCGGGACAGGGGAACAGATACGCAGTATTTT
CASSRDRGTDTQYF
>-|TRBJ1-6|TRBV7-9|-
TGTGCCAGCAGCTTATCCCGGGGCACAGGGAATTCACCCCTCCACTTT
CASSLSRGTGNSPLHF
>-|TRBJ1-5|TRBV28|-
TGTGCCAGCAGTTTCCTCCTCCGTGGGAGCAATCAGCCCCAGCATTTT
CASSFLLRGSNQPQHF
>-|TRBJ1-1|TRBV10-3|once
TGTGCCATCAGGGGAGGGCAGCACACTGAAGCTTTCTTT
CAIRGGQHTEAFF
>TRBD2|TRBJ2-2|TRBV5-1|-
TGCGCCAGCAGCTCAGGACTAGCGGGAGAGGTCGCCGGGGAGCTGTTTTTT
CASSSGLAGEVAGELFF
>TRBD1|TRBJ2-3|TRBV2|-
TGTGCCAGCAGTCGACAGGGGGGGGACACAGATACGCAGTATTTT
CASSRQGGDTDTQYF
>TRBD1|TRBJ1-2|TRBV4-2|-
TGTGCCAGCAGCCAAGGGGGAATGGCGACAGGGGGAGGTAACTATGGCTACACCTTC
CASSQGGMATGGGNYGYTF
>-|TRBJ2-5|TRBV5-6|-
TGTGCCAGCAGCCGTCCGGGTGTGGATAGAGCCTTCGAGACCCAGTACTTC
CASSRPGVDRAFETQYF
>-|TRBJ2-5|TRBV23-1|-
TGCGCCAGCAGTCAAACCCGGGGAGAAGAGACCCAGTACTTC
CASSQTRGEETQYF
>TRBD1|TRBJ1-1|TRBV10-3|once
TGTGCCATCAGTGGCCCCGGACAGGGGAGAACTGAAGCTTTCTTT
CAISGPGQGRTEAFF
>-|TRBJ1-2|TRBV27|-
TGTGCCAGCAGAACCGTCCTCGGCTATGGCTACACCTTC
CASRTVLGYGYTF
>-|TRBJ2-7|TRBV29-1|-
TGCAGCGTTGAAGATAGGGTCGGAGTAGAGCAGTACTTC
CSVEDRVGVEQYF
>TRBD2|TRBJ2-1|TRBV2|-
TGTGCCAGCCGTAGCGGGAGGGCCCAGAATGAGCAGTTCTTC
CASRSGRAQNEQFF
>TRBD2|TRBJ2-5|TRBV11-2|-
TGTGCCAGCAGCTTAGATCTGGCTAGCGGCCAAGAGACCCAGTACTTC
CASSLDLASGQETQYF
>-|TRBJ2-7|TRBV6-1|-
TGTGCCAGCAGTGAAGTAGCGATTAGCTCCTACGAGCAGTACTTC
CASSEVAISSYEQYF
>-|TRBJ2-7|TRBV7-3|few
TGTGCCAGCAGCCAAGGGGGAAACTTGGAGCAGTACTTC
CASSQGGNLEQYF
>TRBD2|TRBJ2-7|TRBV9|-
TGTGCCAGCAGCGTAGACCTAGCGGGAGGTGGCGAGCAGTACTTC
CASSVDLAGGGEQYF
>TRBD1|TRBJ2-7|TRBV5-5|-
TGTGCCAGCAGCCTATGGACAGGAAAGGAGCAGTACTTC
CASSLWTGKEQYF
>-|TRBJ1-2|TRBV2|-
TGTGCCAGCAGTGTTGACAATAACTATGGCTACACCTTC
CASSVDNNYGYTF
>-|TRBJ1-6|TRBV2|-
TGTGCCAGCACCTCAACGGGGGGTTTGGTCTCACCCCTCCACTTT
CASTSTGGLVSPLHF
>-|TRBJ2-6|TRBV15|-
TGTGCCACCAGCAGAGACTCTGGGGCCAACGTCCTGACTTTC
CATSRDSGANVLTF
>-|TRBJ2-1|TRBV6-4|-
TGTGCCAGCAGTGACAGCTCCTACAATGAGCAGTTCTTC
CASSDSSYNEQFF
>-|TRBJ2-2|TRBV18|-
TGTGCCAGCTCACCGGGAGCAGGGGTAATCGGGGAGCTGTTTTTT
CASSPGAGVIGELFF
>TRBD2|TRBJ2-1|TRBV27|-
TGTGCCAGCAGTTTAGCGGGAGAACCCGGGACTAGCGGGAGCTACAATGAGCAGTTCTTC
CASSLAGEPGTSGSYNEQFF
>TRBD2|TRBJ2-2|TRBV30|-
TGTGCCTGGAGTCCAACGTGGGGGACTAGCGGGGGTTTCACCGGGGAGCTGTTTTTT
CAWSPTWGTSGGFTGELFF
>-|TRBJ1-2|TRBV4-3|-
TGCGCCAGCAGCCAAGAAAGGTCGACGCTCGTTAACTATGGCTACACCTTC
CASSQERSTLVNYGYTF
>-|TRBJ2-5|TRBV7-9|-
TGTGCCAGCAGCTTAGGACGGACACAAGAGACCCAGTACTTC
CASSLGRTQETQYF
>TRBD2|TRBJ2-3|TRBV11-2|-
TGTGCCAGCAGCCCGCCGGGGGGGGGCCTGACAGATACGCAGTATTTT
CASSPPGGGLTDTQYF
>-|TRBJ1-5|TRBV4-3|-
TGCGCCAGCAGCCAGGGCGTAATGAGTCAGCCCCAGCATTTT
CASSQGVMSQPQHF
>TRBD1|TRBJ2-5|TRBV9|-
TGTGCCAGCAGCCCCGGACAGGGGTTAGGGACCCAGTACTTC
CASSPGQGLGTQYF
>-|TRBJ2-1|TRBV7-9|-
TGTGCCAGCAGTGCCACAGGGAACTACAATGAGCAGTTCTTC
CASSATGNYNEQFF
>-|TRBJ2-7|TRBV6-1|-
TGTGCCAGCCTAGAGCCGGGGGCAAGAGACGAGCAGTACTTC
CASLEPGARDEQYF
>-|TRBJ1-5|TRBV19|-
TGTGCCAGTAGTATAGACCCATATCAGCCCCAGCATTTT
CASSIDPYQPQHF
>TRBD1|TRBJ2-5|TRBV5-1|-
TGCGCCAGCAGCACAGGGGGAAGGGGAGAGACCCAGTACTTC
CASSTGGRGETQYF
>TRBD1|TRBJ1-2|TRBV4-1|-
TGCGCCAGCAGCCAAGATCCCAGAGGGGGCTGCACCTTC
CASSQDPRGGCTF
>TRBD1|TRBJ2-1|TRBV11-3|-
TGTGCCAGCAGCACCGGGACAGGTTCCTACAATGAGCAGTTCTTC
CASSTGTGSYNEQFF
>TRBD2|TRBJ2-1|TRBV30|-
TGTGCCTGGGGAGCAAGCGGGAGAATCTATGAGCAGTTCTTC
CAWGASGRIYEQFF
>TRBD1|TRBJ1-3|TRBV2|-
TGTGCCAGCACCTCGACAGGGTTAAGTGGAAACACCATATATTTT
CASTSTGLSGNTIYF
>-|TRBJ1-5|TRBV5-6|-
TGTGCCAGCAGCTTGCCCGGGGCCAATCAGCCCCAGCATTTT
CASSLPGANQPQHF
>-|TRBJ1-2|TRBV6-6|-
TGTGCCAGCAGTTACTCCGGGGACGGGTACTATGGCTACACCTTC
CASSYSGDGYYGYTF
>-|TRBJ1-4|TRBV6-5|-
TGTGCCAGCAGTTCGGCCGGGGGCGAGGGGGAAAAACTGTTTTTT
CASSSAGGEGEKLFF
>-|TRBJ2-7|TRBV18|-
TGTGCCAGCGCGGGGACGGACTCCTACGAGCAGTACTTC
CASAGTDSYEQYF
>-|TRBJ1-1|TRBV6-5|-
TGTGCCAGCACCCCACGCGGGCGGGTGGAAGCTTTCTTT
CASTPRGRVEAFF
>-|TRBJ2-1|TRBV27|once
TGTGCCAGCAGGGAAACTGGGAATGAGCAGTTCTTC
CASRETGNEQFF
>-|TRBJ2-2|TRBV7-8|-
TGTGCCAGCAGCTTTCCCCCCGGGGCGGCCGGGGAGCTGTTTTTT
CASSFPPGAAGELFF
>-|TRBJ1-5|TRBV30|-
TGTGCCTGGAATAGTCTTAGCAATCAGCCCCAGCATTTT
CAWNSLSNQPQHF
>TRBD1|TRBJ1-6|TRBV5-1|-
TGCGCCAGCAGCTACTCTACAGGGGGCAGCCTCTATTCACCCCTCCACTTT
CASSYSTGGSLYSPLHF
>TRBD2|TRBJ2-7|TRBV4-1|-
TGCGCCAGCAGCCAAGACGTGCGGGGGAACTCCTACGAGCAGTACTTC
CASSQDVRGNSYEQYF